This TCR beta chain stems from a study of blood T cell repertoires in COVID-19. At the level of the study: Samples representing acute and convalescent COVID-19 were sourced from the United States, Italy and Spain. The analysed material was cDNA or gDNA that came from T cells, B-cell-depleted T cells, or PBMCs.

The CDR3 consists of 14 residues. Looked up from germline, CDR1 is MDHEN and CDR2 is SYDVKM. Trimming left V 2 bases short and J 6 bases short, with 14 bases between. TCRdb's table, derived via immunoSEQ multiplex PCR, lists solely in-frame clones and lacks some. This sample has 250,000 to 350,000 clones, with about 88% found just once. The source of this sequence is a woman aged 65 to 85 with COVID-19, enrolled during active disease. V is TRBV28 and J is TRBJ2-7; D is possibly TRBD2 (7 bases). What was sequenced was peripheral blood. The CDR3, as DNA: TGTGCCAGCAGTTTAGGGGGGGCAAATGGCGAGCAGTACTTC. Translating it yields CASSLGGANGEQYF.